This T cell receptor beta chain was profiled in a study of blood T cell repertoires in COVID-19. In the authors' workflow: Cell counts per sample came from amplifying reference gene primers. The data were produced by immunoSEQ multiplex PCR, yet TCRdb's version contains in-frame clones alone and is incomplete. V, J and clone size reflect that table, while D and trimming were determined from the DNA. The table shows 360,000 or so clones, with nearly 90% occurring only once. The V gene's germline CDR1 is GTSNPN and CDR2 SVGIG (reference sequence). Trimming cost V 8 bases and J 7 bases, with 9 bases left between them. The CDR3 is made up of 11 amino acids.

This clonotype originated in a woman in her thirties who had recovered from COVID-19. Sample: PBMCs or T cells enriched from blood (not recorded which). The chain couples TRBV30 to TRBJ1-6; D call uncertain. The CDR3 here is CAEAENSPLHF. In nucleotides, the CDR3 is TGTGCCGAGGCCGAAAATTCACCCCTCCACTTT.